This TCR beta chain came from a study of shared clonotypes between healthy human individuals. Worth noting for this clone: Its antigen remains unidentified.

Germline CDR1 reads MDHEN; CDR2 reads SYDVKM. This CDR3 contains 14 residues. The germline V and J ends were trimmed by 3 bases and 0 bases, with 9 bases remaining between them. Only in-frame clones appear in the TCRdb table, and some are missing; sequencing was by immunoSEQ multiplex PCR. The sample records 490,000 or so clones, less than 80% being singletons. The study, taken as a whole, reports: Researchers sampled blood only, noting tissue repertoires likely differ.

The chain combines TRBV28 with TRBJ2-7; no firm D call. This receptor was taken from a woman aged 40 to 50 in good health. Some clones in this sample may be carry-over from other donors' samples. The sequenced sample consisted of PBMCs. The CDR3 sequence is CASSFGSYSYEQYF. In DNA, the CDR3 is TGTGCCAGCAGTTTCGGCAGCTACTCCTACGAGCAGTACTTC.